The 6 T cell receptor beta chains listed next were all sequenced from one sample in a study of blood T cell repertoires in COVID-19. Profiling relied on immunoSEQ multiplex PCR, and the TCRdb table lists in-frame clones only, not all of them. The sample comprises around 180,000 clones, around two thirds of which are singletons, and around 3% rests with the top ten. Sequencing was performed on peripheral blood. The receptor source for this set is an elderly woman with acute or convalescent COVID-19.

This clone was recorded many times. Additional DNA sequences in this sample encode the identical CDR3. The rearrangement joins TRBV27 to TRBJ2-3; 11 bases are shared with TRBD2. Trimming took 4 bases from V and 1 from J; bases not matched to a gene: 1. Germline V gene data show CDR1 as MNHEY and CDR2 as SMNVEV (reference sequence). The CDR3 consists of 15 residues. CDR3 protein: CASSSGLAGTDTQYF. CDR3 in DNA: TGTGCCAGCAGTTCGGGACTAGCGGGCACAGATACGCAGTATTTT.

This rearrangement joins TRBV5-1 to TRBJ1-2; D is possibly TRBD1 (6 bases). This CDR3 has 14 residues. V was shortened by 3 bases and J by 4 bases, with 13 bases between the two germline ends. Germline V lookup: CDR1 SGHRS, CDR2 YFSETQ. CDR3 residues: CASSYTGYSYGYTF. Here the CDR3 DNA reads TGCGCCAGCAGCTACACAGGGTACTCCTATGGCTACACCTTC.

This clone was seen more than once but under ten times. This rearrangement joins TRBV28 to TRBJ1-3; D unclear. Germline loops: CDR1 MDHEN, CDR2 SYDVKM. The CDR3 totals 16 residues. Trimming pared 3 bases from V and 2 bases from J, leaving 14 bases between. CDR3 nucleotides: TGTGCCAGCAGTTTTCGGCTCGGGTCCACTGGAAACACCATATATTTT. Translated: CASSFRLGSTGNTIYF. Combining the CDR3 with reference TRBV28 and TRBJ1-3 gives the whole variable domain DVKVTQSSRYLVKRTGEKVFLECVQDMDHENMFWYRQDPGLGLRLIYFSYDVKMKEKGDIPEGYSVSREKKERFSLILESASTNQTSMYLCASSFRLGSTGNTIYFGEGSWLTVV.

The gene calls are TRBV30 and TRBJ1-1; no definite D call. V gave up 7 bases and J gave up 0 bases, with 9 bases separating them. CDR1 GTSNPN and CDR2 SVGIG come from the germline V gene (reference sequence). The CDR3 length is 12 residues. This chain's CDR3 is CAFLGVNTEAFF. The CDR3 nucleotides are TGTGCCTTCCTCGGAGTGAACACTGAAGCTTTCTTT.

CDR3 sequence (DNA): TGTGCCAGCAGTTCCAGGGGTATGGAACAGCCCCAGCATTTT. Its protein product is CASSSRGMEQPQHF. The chain couples TRBV7-8 to TRBJ1-5; D is perhaps TRBD1 (6 bases). V was cut by 6 bases and J by 7 bases, with 16 bases left in between. CDR1 SGHVS and CDR2 FQNEAQ come from the germline V gene. The CDR3 loop spans 14 amino acids.

This rearrangement joins TRBV12-1 to TRBJ2-3; the table's D gene call, TRBD2, was not cross checked with the DNA. TRBV12-1 is a listed pseudogene. CDR3 length: 15 residues. The CDR3 is CARRTSGLGTDTQYF. The CDR3 DNA is TGTGCCAGACGGACTAGCGGGCTGGGCACAGATACGCAGTATTTT.